One and the same sample provided the 9 T cell receptor beta chains below, sequenced in a study of shared clonotypes between healthy human individuals. Using immunoSEQ multiplex PCR, the repertoire was profiled, and TCRdb retains in-frame clones only, with some absent. This sample carries approximately 440,000 clones, around 77% of them seen once, and the ten largest clones take about 12%. The material sequenced was PBMCs. The origin of the receptors is a woman aged 40 to 49 in good health. Some clones in this sample may be carry-over from other donors' samples.

This clone was detected only a few times. The V and J genes are TRBV5-1 and TRBJ2-5, with D unresolved. Germline assignment: CDR1 SGHRS and CDR2 YFSETQ. Deletions cut 0 bases from V and 0 bases from J, with 6 bases between. CDR3 size: 14 residues. Here the CDR3 reads CASSLGSNQETQYF. CDR3 DNA sequence: TGCGCCAGCAGCTTGGGAAGCAACCAAGAGACCCAGTACTTC.

About this clone: A much bigger clone sits one base away, suggesting this may be a read error. The same CDR3 arises from other DNA sequences in this sample as well. This sequence joins TRBV9 and TRBJ1-4; D gene unclear. This CDR3 has 13 amino acids. CDR1 is SGDLS, CDR2 YYNGEE, per germline. Trimming left V 4 bases short and J 4 bases short, with 8 bases between. CDR3 sequence reads: CASSPWDNEKLFF. In DNA form, the CDR3 reads TGTGCCAGCAGCCCTTGGGATAATGAAAAACTGTTTTTT.

This clone appeared a single time. V and J are TRBV19 and TRBJ2-1; D is possibly TRBD1 (7 bases). From germline, CDR1 is LNHDA and CDR2 SQIVND (reference sequence). The CDR3 consists of 14 residues. Trimming cost V 8 bases and J 9 bases, with 20 bases left between them. The CDR3 protein is CASVRTGGASEQFF. The CDR3 nucleotides read TGTGCCAGTGTCCGGACAGGCGGGGCGAGTGAGCAGTTCTTC.

The chain recombines TRBV5-6 with TRBJ2-4; no definite D call. This CDR3 is 14 amino acids long. Germline V gives CDR1 SGHDT, CDR2 YYEEEE. Between the trimmed V and J ends, which lost 1 base and 2 bases, there was a span of 7 bases. CDR3: CASSLWASKNIQYF. The CDR3 DNA follows: TGTGCCAGCAGCTTGTGGGCTTCCAAAAACATTCAGTACTTC.

V usage is TRBV15 and J usage is TRBJ2-7; D may be TRBD2 (6 bases). The germline V gene encodes CDR1 LNHNV and CDR2 YYDKDF (reference sequence). The CDR3 contains 16 residues. With 0 bases removed from V and 2 bases from J, the gap between germline ends came to 14 bases. In nucleotides, the CDR3 is TGTGCCACCAGCAGAGATCGGAGGGCCCCCACCTACGAGCAGTACTTC. Encoded protein: CATSRDRRAPTYEQYF.

In the case of this clone: A far larger clone is off by one base, so a read error is likely. The genes are TRBV2 and TRBJ1-1; tentatively, D is TRBD1 (6 bases). The CDR3 loop spans 16 amino acids. Trimming removed 6 bases at V and 4 bases at J, with 21 bases between. Germline V gene sequence: CDR1 SNHLY, CDR2 FYNNEI. CDR3 sequence: CASSGGRGSQPTEAFF. The CDR3, as DNA: TGTGCCAGCAGCGGGGGGCGGGGCAGCCAACCCACTGAAGCTTTCTTT.

For this clone: A read error is likely here: a far larger clone is one base away. This chain links TRBV2 with TRBJ2-4, with a weak D call TRBD1 (5 bases). This CDR3 contains 14 residues. Germline CDR1 SNHLY, CDR2 FYNNEI. Trimming stripped 8 bases from V and 4 bases from J, with 15 bases between. The CDR3 nucleotides are TGTGCCAGCTCCCGTGGCAGGGCGAAAAACATTCAGTACTTC. Residues: CASSRGRAKNIQYF.

V usage is TRBV19 and J usage is TRBJ2-7, with 7 bases matching TRBD1. Per germline, CDR1 LNHDA and CDR2 SQIVND (reference sequence). The J segment lost 0 bases and the V segment lost 6 bases, leaving 5 bases of the junction unmatched. CDR3 length equals 14 residues. The CDR3 DNA reads as TGTGCCAGTAGGGCACAGGGGAGCTCCTACGAGCAGTACTTC. It specifies CASRAQGSSYEQYF.

The V call is TRBV4-2, the J call TRBJ2-2; 7 bases fit TRBD2. The CDR3 extends over 15 amino acids. V gave up 0 bases and J gave up 5 bases; unmatched junction bases: 3. Per germline, CDR1 LGHNA and CDR2 YNFKEQ. This CDR3 is CASSQELRGTGELFF. In DNA form, the CDR3 reads TGTGCCAGCAGCCAAGAATTGCGGGGGACCGGGGAGCTGTTTTTT.